The 27 T cell receptor beta chains in this list originate from one sample, sequenced in a study of identical twins. One entry per CDR3 protein results from TCRdb running MiXCR on the 5' RACE reads. Seen here are 550,000 to 800,000 distinct CDR3 sequences, roughly 7.2% observed once, and the top ten hold roughly 1.6%. The data also belong to a second study, concerning yellow fever vaccine responses in identical twins.

Sequenced sample: PBMCs. These receptors came from a young woman in good health.

This clonotype was recorded at least ten times. The chain couples TRBV6-1 to TRBJ1-1; a weak D match, TRBD1 (6 bases). Germline V gene data show CDR1 as MNHNS and CDR2 as SASEGT. The V end lost 6 bases, the J end lost 2 bases, and 13 bases lay between the germline ends. This CDR3 comprises 14 residues. CDR3: CASREDRPNTEAFF. The CDR3 bases are TGTGCCAGCAGAGAGGACAGACCTAACACTGAAGCTTTCTTT.

This clonotype was observed many times. V and J are TRBV3-1 and TRBJ2-7; no clear D gene. Looked up from germline, CDR1 is LGHDT and CDR2 is YNNKEL (reference sequence). Trimming cost V 0 bases and J 6 bases, with 12 bases left between them. This CDR3 comprises 14 residues. CDR3 nucleotide sequence: TGTGCCAGCAGCCAAGATGCGTGGGAAAGCGAGCAGTACTTC. Translating gives CASSQDAWESEQYF.

This clonotype was observed a handful of times. CDR3 sequence: CSAPPDRASTFNYGYTF. CDR3 coding DNA: TGCAGCGCTCCGCCCGACAGGGCCAGTACCTTTAACTATGGCTACACCTTC. The V and J genes are TRBV20-1 and TRBJ1-2; 7 nucleotides align to TRBD1. Germline V gene sequence: CDR1 DFQATT, CDR2 SNEGSKA (reference sequence). CDR3 size: 17 residues.

The chain links TRBV23-1 to TRBJ1-1, with D unresolved. TRBV23-1 is placed among ORFs of uncertain function. Trimming shortened V by 3 bases and J by 3 bases, and 11 bases separated the two germline ends. This CDR3 has 14 amino acids. The CDR3 sequence is CASSQGGEDTEAFF. The CDR3 bases are TGCGCCAGCAGTCAGGGAGGCGAGGACACTGAAGCTTTCTTT.

This clonotype turned up a few times. This chain joins TRBV5-1 and TRBJ2-1; 9 nucleotides agree with TRBD2. V dropped 4 bases and J dropped 0; count of bases not matched to a gene: 5. The CDR3 is 16 residues long. CDR1 is SGHRS, CDR2 YFSETQ, per germline. DNA of the CDR3: TGCGCCAGCAGCAGGACTAGCGACAGCTCCTACAATGAGCAGTTCTTC. Translating it yields CASSRTSDSSYNEQFF.

The V and J genes are TRBV28 and TRBJ1-1, with a possible D match to TRBD1 (6 bases). Trimming cost V 7 bases and J 2 bases, with 17 bases left between them. Germline loops: CDR1 MDHEN, CDR2 SYDVKM. This CDR3 contains 15 residues. The chain's CDR3 is CASIKAGVRNTEAFF. The CDR3 DNA is TGTGCCAGCATCAAAGCAGGGGTGAGAAACACTGAAGCTTTCTTT.

This clonotype was seen a few times. The DNA for the CDR3 is TGCGCCAGCAGCCAATTGACAGGGGGCGCATCAGAAGCTTTCTTT. Translating it yields CASSQLTGGASEAFF. J is TRBJ1-1 and V is TRBV5-1; TRBD1 agrees at 10 bases. From germline, CDR1 is SGHRS and CDR2 YFSETQ. This CDR3 is built from 15 residues. J gave up 8 bases and V 4 bases, and 11 bases lay outside the gene matches.

This clonotype was seen repeatedly, ten times or more. CDR3 loop: CSVRRGLSYEQYF. The CDR3 DNA reads as TGCAGCGTTCGAAGGGGACTATCTTACGAGCAGTACTTC. The genes are TRBV29-1 and TRBJ2-7; 7 positions agree with TRBD2. V lost 5 bases, J lost 4 bases, and 8 bases stayed unmatched. The germline gives CDR1 SQVTM, CDR2 ANQGSEA. The CDR3 is 13 amino acids.

About this clonotype: As the CDR3 is not closed by the conserved phenylalanine or tryptophan, this likely results from a read error. This chain's CDR3 is CAISPKGGSQDQETQYS. CDR3 bases: TGTGCCATCAGCCCCAAGGGGGGAAGCCAAGACCAAGAGACCCAGTACTCC. The rearrangement uses TRBV10-3 and TRBJ2-5; D is perhaps TRBD1 or TRBD2 (6 bases each). The V end was cut by 6 bases, the J end by 0 bases, with 20 bases between. From germline, CDR1 is ENHRY and CDR2 SYGVKD. The CDR3 length is 17 residues.

This clonotype was observed a handful of times. The V call is TRBV28, the J call TRBJ2-7; 7 bases agree with TRBD2. The CDR3 covers 14 residues. CDR1 and CDR2 (germline): MDHEN, SYDVKM. After removal of 5 bases from V and 6 bases from J, the junction contained 10 bases not matched to a gene. CDR3: CASSRQRGVGEQYV. Here the CDR3 DNA reads TGTGCCAGCAGTCGCCAACGGGGGGTTGGCGAGCAGTACGTC.

The chain carries TRBV5-5 and TRBJ2-7; 7 bases are a match to TRBD2. CDR3 length: 14 amino acids. V was clipped by 1 base and J by 6 bases; unmatched bases: 7. The germline gives CDR1 SGHKS, CDR2 YYEKEE (reference sequence). CDR3 sequence reads: CASSLYRGSSEQYF. CDR3 sequence (DNA): TGTGCCAGCAGCTTGTATCGCGGGAGCAGCGAGCAGTACTTC.

The genes are TRBV4-1 and TRBJ2-2; 7 bases align to TRBD1. This CDR3 has 14 residues. With V trimmed by 5 bases and J by 3 bases, 3 bases remained unmatched. CDR1 is MGHRA and CDR2 is YSYEKL in the germline V gene. The CDR3 reads CASSWTGYTGELFF. CDR3 in DNA: TGCGCCAGCAGCTGGACAGGATACACCGGGGAGCTGTTTTTT.

This clonotype was detected ten times or more. V gene TRBV5-1 combines with J gene TRBJ1-1; 7 nucleotides agree with TRBD1. Per germline, CDR1 SGHRS and CDR2 YFSETQ. With 4 bases clipped from V and 1 base from J, the junction kept 7 bases outside the gene matches. There are 15 residues in the CDR3. CDR3 amino acids: CASSGQQGWNTEAFF. CDR3 bases: TGCGCCAGCAGCGGCCAACAGGGGTGGAACACTGAAGCTTTCTTT. Using reference TRBV5-1 and TRBJ1-1 for the parts outside the CDR3, the full variable domain is KAGVTQTPRYLIKTRGQQVTLSCSPISGHRSVSWYQQTPGQGLQFLFEYFSETQRNKGNFPGRFSGRQFSNSRSEMNVSTLELGDSALYLCASSGQQGWNTEAFFGQGTRLTVV.

Only a few counts were recorded for this clonotype. The chain combines TRBV5-5 with TRBJ2-2; 9 bases line up with TRBD1. The CDR3 is 15 amino acids. Germline values: CDR1 SGHKS, CDR2 YYEKEE (reference sequence). With V trimmed by 1 base and J by 5 bases, 3 bases remained unmatched. CDR3 DNA: TGTGCCAGCAGCTTGCGGACAGGGGTTACCGGGGAGCTGTTTTTT. Translating it yields CASSLRTGVTGELFF. Drawing the rest from reference TRBV5-5 and TRBJ2-2, the complete variable domain is DAGVTQSPTHLIKTRGQQVTLRCSPISGHKSVSWYQQVLGQGPQFIFQYYEKEERGRGNFPDRFSARQFPNYSSELNVNALLLGDSALYLCASSLRTGVTGELFFGEGSRLTVL.

This clonotype came up many times. The chain combines TRBV5-1 with TRBJ2-7; tentatively, D is TRBD1 or TRBD2 (5 bases each). The CDR3 has 15 residues. Deletions cut 3 bases from V and 0 bases from J, with 13 bases between. Germline assignment: CDR1 SGHRS and CDR2 YFSETQ. For the CDR3, the DNA is TGCGCCAGCAGCTCAGGGACGGCTAGCTCCTACGAGCAGTACTTC. The encoded protein is CASSSGTASSYEQYF. Based on the CDR3 plus reference TRBV5-1 and TRBJ2-7, the full variable domain is KAGVTQTPRYLIKTRGQQVTLSCSPISGHRSVSWYQQTPGQGLQFLFEYFSETQRNKGNFPGRFSGRQFSNSRSEMNVSTLELGDSALYLCASSSGTASSYEQYFGPGTRLTVT.

On this clonotype itself: Sequence at one end of the junction differs from germline and may be a read error. The V call is TRBV6-5, the J call TRBJ1-2; weak D call: TRBD1 (5 bases). The V gene's germline CDR1 is MNHEY and CDR2 SVGAGI. The CDR3 covers 12 residues. CDR3 residues: CACSYSGTGYTF. CDR3 nucleotide sequence: TGTGCCTGCAGTTACTCAGGGACTGGCTACACCTTC.

This clonotype was observed a few times. CDR3 sequence reads: CASSQDLASGGPTNTGELFF. Here the CDR3 DNA reads TGTGCCAGCAGCCAAGATCTGGCTAGCGGGGGCCCAACGAACACCGGGGAGCTGTTTTTT. The V gene is TRBV4-2, the J gene TRBJ2-2; 10 bases agree with TRBD2. After removal of 0 bases from V and 0 bases from J, the junction contained 10 bases not matched to a gene. This CDR3 is 20 amino acids long. Looked up from germline, CDR1 is LGHNA and CDR2 is YNFKEQ.

V usage is TRBV14 and J usage is TRBJ2-7; possibly TRBD2 for D (5 bases). CDR1 is SGHDN and CDR2 is FVKESK in the germline V gene. The CDR3 covers 14 residues. V lost 4 bases and J 3 bases, leaving 13 bases between the germline ends. The CDR3 reads CASSLRDQFYEQYF. CDR3 coding DNA: TGTGCCAGCAGCCTCCGGGATCAATTCTACGAGCAGTACTTC.

DNA for the CDR3: TGTGCCAGCACTGTTAGCGGGGGATCTGGGGCCAACGTCCTGACTTTC. It codes for CASTVSGGSGANVLTF. The rearrangement uses TRBV14 and TRBJ2-6; 9 bases fit TRBD2. J lost 1 base, V lost 7 bases, and 5 bases had no gene match. Germline assignment: CDR1 SGHDN and CDR2 FVKESK. The CDR3 runs to 16 residues. Full variable domain (remainder filled in from reference TRBV14 and TRBJ2-6): EAGVTQFPSHSVIEKGQTVTLRCDPISGHDNLYWYRRVMGKEIKFLLHFVKESKQDESGMPNNRFLAERTGGTYSTLKVQPAELEDSGVYFCASTVSGGSGANVLTFGAGSRLTVL.

Ten or more counts support this clonotype. The rearrangement joins TRBV12-3 or TRBV12-4 to TRBJ2-7; TRBD1 matches at 7 bases. V lost 6 bases and J lost 1; bases outside the gene matches: 9. CDR3 length: 15 residues. CDR3 sequence (DNA): TGTGCCAGCAGCTCCAACAGGGGCTTGTCCTACGAGCAGTACTTC. It specifies CASSSNRGLSYEQYF.

This clonotype was seen at least ten times. The chain uses TRBV29-1 and TRBJ2-2; 7 bases align to TRBD1. The germline gives CDR1 SQVTM, CDR2 ANQGSEA. V trimming: 8 bases; J trimming: 5 bases; junction bases outside the gene matches: 8. The CDR3 covers 13 residues. CDR3 loop: CSSRDSSTGELFF. CDR3 nucleotides: TGCAGCTCCCGGGACAGTAGTACCGGGGAGCTGTTTTTT.

The chain carries TRBV24-1 and TRBJ2-1; a possible D gene is TRBD2 (5 bases). CDR1 is KGHDR and CDR2 is SFDVKD in the germline V gene. V shed 3 bases and J shed 9 bases, with 14 bases lying between them. This CDR3 comprises 14 residues. CDR3 region: CATSDPDYPSEQFF. Written as DNA, the CDR3 is TGTGCCACCAGTGATCCAGACTACCCTTCTGAGCAGTTCTTC.

This clonotype has ten or more counts. The rearrangement links TRBV3-1 to TRBJ2-1, with D unclear. Germline assignment: CDR1 LGHDT and CDR2 YNNKEL (reference sequence). This CDR3 region has 14 residues. Trimming shortened V by 4 bases and J by 6 bases, and 13 bases separated the two germline ends. CDR3 sequence: CASSPERKANEQFF. In nucleotides, the CDR3 is TGTGCCAGCAGCCCAGAGAGGAAGGCCAATGAGCAGTTCTTC.

This clonotype appeared a few times. This rearrangement joins TRBV11-2 to TRBJ2-7; no reliable D call. The CDR3 runs to 13 residues. Looked up from germline, CDR1 is SGHAT and CDR2 is FQNNGV. V was cut by 3 bases and J by 7 bases, with 13 bases left in between. The CDR3 coding sequence is TGTGCCAGCAGCTTTACTCCCCGTAGTGAGCAGTACTTC. Its translation is CASSFTPRSEQYF.

This clonotype has just a few counts. The chain has TRBV11-2 and TRBJ1-5, with D hard to call. Germline CDR1 and CDR2: SGHAT and FQNNGV. The CDR3 is 14 amino acids. Trimming took 3 bases from V and 3 from J, leaving 9 bases between them. CDR3 in amino acids: CASSFGGNNQPQHF. CDR3 nucleotides: TGTGCCAGCAGCTTTGGTGGTAACAATCAGCCCCAGCATTTT.

The V and J genes are TRBV27 and TRBJ1-6, with D possibly TRBD1 on 5 matching bases. The CDR3 has 15 residues. Germline-derived CDR1 and CDR2 are MNHEY and SMNVEV (reference sequence). With 4 bases removed from V and 3 bases from J, the gap between germline ends came to 10 bases. The CDR3 is CASSSSGIYNSPLHF. CDR3 nucleotide sequence: TGTGCCAGCAGTTCCTCAGGGATCTATAATTCACCCCTCCACTTT.

This clonotype was recorded a few times. This rearrangement joins TRBV18 to TRBJ2-3, with 8 bases aligning to TRBD2. This CDR3 region has 17 residues. V was pared by 4 bases and J by 3 bases, with 12 bases of the junction left unmatched. Germline V gives CDR1 KGHSH, CDR2 LQKENI. CDR3 DNA: TGTGCCAGCTCACGTGGGATAGCGGGGCGGACGACAGATACGCAGTATTTT. Protein product: CASSRGIAGRTTDTQYF.